This is a list of T cell receptor beta chains from one sample in a study of cytomegalovirus exposure and HLA in healthy donors. The assay was immunoSEQ multiplex PCR, and TCRdb's table has in-frame clones only and misses some. Among around 190,000 clones listed, roughly 85% were seen once. The sequenced sample consisted of PBMCs. The receptors derive from a woman in her forties or fifties in good health and CMV-seronegative. Each CDR3 is given with its conserved first and last residue. The D gene is left open where the match is weak. Clone sizes are given selectively: once, few, many, or a class where the clone is expanded.

d_call,j_call,clone_size,v_call,cdr3_aa,cdr3_nt
TRBD1,TRBJ2-4,.,TRBV9,CASSPQGQGWEIAKNIQYF,TGTGCCAGCAGCCCCCAGGGACAGGGGTGGGAGATAGCCAAAAACATTCAGTACTTC
.,TRBJ1-1,.,TRBV28,CASSLKLSLEGGIGTEAFF,TGTGCCAGCAGTTTAAAGCTTTCCCTTGAGGGGGGGATAGGCACTGAAGCTTTCTTT
TRBD1,TRBJ1-4,few,TRBV28,CASSLDKRTGLGEKLFF,TGTGCCAGCAGTCTGGATAAGAGGACAGGGTTGGGTGAAAAACTGTTTTTT
TRBD1,TRBJ1-2,once,TRBV30,CAWVRGTGVRYGYTF,TGTGCCTGGGTTCGTGGGACAGGGGTTCGGTATGGCTACACCTTC
TRBD1,TRBJ2-7,.,TRBV4-3,CASSQVGQIAYEQYF,TGCGCCAGCAGCCAAGTGGGACAGATTGCCTACGAGCAGTACTTC
.,TRBJ1-1,once,TRBV2,CATSLVPGVNTEAFF,TGTGCCACCTCCTTAGTCCCAGGGGTGAACACTGAAGCTTTCTTT
.,TRBJ1-4,.,TRBV27,CASSPTGPGWANEKLFF,TGTGCCAGCAGTCCTACTGGCCCGGGGTGGGCTAATGAAAAACTGTTTTTT
TRBD1,TRBJ1-4,.,TRBV4-2,CASSQDAGTGGEKLFF,TGTGCCAGCAGCCAGGACGCCGGGACAGGAGGGGAAAAACTGTTTTTT
.,TRBJ2-2,.,TRBV27,CASSSPLWGGVSGELFF,TGTGCCAGCAGTTCTCCCTTGTGGGGCGGGGTGAGCGGGGAGCTGTTTTTT
TRBD1,TRBJ2-7,.,TRBV5-1,CASRVVQGSYEQYF,TGCGCCAGCAGGGTGGTACAGGGGAGCTACGAGCAGTACTTC
.,TRBJ2-3,.,TRBV27,CASSADTDTQYF,TGTGCCAGCAGTGCGGACACAGATACGCAGTATTTT
.,TRBJ2-5,.,TRBV2,CASSEWLSETQYF,TGTGCCAGCAGTGAATGGCTCTCAGAGACCCAGTACTTC
TRBD1,TRBJ2-4,once,TRBV19,CASGTVVAKNIQYF,TGTGCCAGTGGGACAGTTGTAGCCAAAAACATTCAGTACTTC
.,TRBJ2-3,.,TRBV4-1,CASSQVGLAASTDTQYF,TGCGCCAGCAGCCAAGTGGGTTTAGCGGCTAGCACAGATACGCAGTATTTT
TRBD2,TRBJ2-7,.,TRBV28,CASSLPPVAGGREQYF,TGTGCCAGCAGTTTACCCCCCGTAGCGGGAGGACGGGAGCAGTACTTC
.,TRBJ2-7,few,TRBV4-3,CASSQSASTYEQYF,TGCGCCAGCAGCCAAAGCGCCTCCACCTACGAGCAGTACTTC
TRBD1,TRBJ2-3,.,TRBV27,CASSFLGQTSTDTQYF,TGTGCCAGCAGTTTTTTGGGACAGACTAGCACAGATACGCAGTATTTT
TRBD1,TRBJ1-3,.,TRBV28,CASSFQGALVSSGNTIYF,TGTGCCAGCAGTTTCCAGGGGGCCCTCGTTTCTTCTGGAAACACCATATATTTT
.,TRBJ2-3,.,TRBV7-9,CASSLGTYRDSSTDTQYF,TGTGCCAGCAGCCTCGGAACGTACCGGGACTCTAGCACAGATACGCAGTATTTT
TRBD1,TRBJ1-2,.,TRBV5-1,CASSPGTADNYGYTF,TGCGCCAGCAGCCCCGGGACAGCTGATAACTATGGCTACACCTTC
TRBD1,TRBJ2-3,.,TRBV5-1,CASSHSAGTARDTQYF,TGCGCCAGCAGCCACTCGGCCGGGACAGCTCGGGATACGCAGTATTTT
TRBD1,TRBJ2-3,.,TRBV19,CASRDRGREDTQYF,TGTGCCAGTAGGGACAGGGGGCGAGAGGATACGCAGTATTTT
.,TRBJ2-5,.,TRBV27,CASSLSPGQETQYF,TGTGCCAGCAGTTTATCGCCGGGCCAAGAGACCCAGTACTTC
TRBD1,TRBJ1-2,.,TRBV15,CATSTRQGGGYTF,TGTGCCACCAGCACAAGACAGGGAGGTGGCTACACCTTC
TRBD1,TRBJ2-1,few,TRBV25-1,CASSVQGAYEQFF,TGTGCCAGCAGTGTCCAGGGGGCGTATGAGCAGTTCTTC
.,TRBJ1-4,.,TRBV5-1,CASSFQSTTNEKLFF,TGCGCCAGCAGCTTTCAGTCAACAACTAATGAAAAACTGTTTTTT
.,TRBJ2-7,once,TRBV6-1,CASSDDRIYEQYF,TGTGCCAGCAGTGACGACAGGATCTACGAGCAGTACTTC
.,TRBJ2-1,.,TRBV5-6,CASSFGQYNEQFF,TGTGCCAGCAGCTTTGGACAGTACAATGAGCAGTTCTTC
.,TRBJ2-3,.,TRBV19,CASSIGGRGDTQYF,TGTGCCAGTAGTATCGGAGGGAGAGGGGATACGCAGTATTTT
TRBD1,TRBJ2-7,.,TRBV15,CATSRQGDDEQYF,TGTGCCACCAGCAGACAGGGGGACGACGAGCAGTACTTC
TRBD1,TRBJ2-1,.,TRBV29-1,CSVETPGQFGNEQFF,TGCAGCGTTGAGACGCCGGGACAGTTCGGCAATGAGCAGTTCTTC
.,TRBJ1-5,.,TRBV5-1,CASSRSGTPDQPQHF,TGCGCCAGCAGCAGGTCCGGGACTCCGGACCAGCCCCAGCATTTT
TRBD1,TRBJ1-5,.,TRBV4-1,CASSHMGQGKQPQHF,TGCGCCAGCAGTCATATGGGACAGGGTAAGCAGCCCCAGCATTTT
TRBD2,TRBJ2-1,once,TRBV7-6,CASSSFSSGSSRNEQFF,TGTGCCAGCAGCTCGTTCTCTAGCGGGAGCTCCCGGAATGAGCAGTTCTTC
.,TRBJ2-2,.,TRBV7-2,CASSLILHLSGTGELFF,TGTGCCAGCAGCTTAATCTTGCACCTCTCCGGGACCGGGGAGCTGTTTTTT
TRBD2,TRBJ2-7,once,TRBV30,CAWGLAVYEQYF,TGTGCCTGGGGACTAGCGGTCTACGAGCAGTACTTC
.,TRBJ2-1,once,TRBV12-5,CASGLTPTGRAYNEQFF,TGTGCTAGTGGTTTGACCCCCACAGGGCGGGCCTACAATGAGCAGTTCTTC
.,TRBJ2-7,.,TRBV2,CASTYQQRDYEQYF,TGTGCCAGCACTTACCAACAGCGTGACTACGAGCAGTACTTC
.,TRBJ2-7,.,TRBV29-1,CSVARGSSYEQYF,TGCAGCGTTGCAAGGGGTTCCTCCTACGAGCAGTACTTC
TRBD2,TRBJ2-5,once,TRBV5-4,CASSLGLAGQETQYF,TGTGCCAGCAGCTTGGGACTAGCGGGGCAAGAGACCCAGTACTTC
TRBD1,TRBJ1-4,.,TRBV5-1,CASSLGGTGAATNEKLFF,TGCGCCAGTAGCTTGGGGGGGACAGGGGCCGCAACTAATGAAAAACTGTTTTTT
TRBD1,TRBJ2-4,.,TRBV28,CASRLDRGGNIQYF,TGTGCCAGCAGACTAGACAGGGGGGGGAACATTCAGTACTTC
.,TRBJ1-5,few,TRBV6-1,CASSDYTINQPQHF,TGTGCCAGCAGTGACTATACGATAAATCAGCCCCAGCATTTT
.,TRBJ2-1,few,TRBV6-5,CASSYLQGSSYNEQFF,TGTGCCAGCAGTTACCTTCAGGGTTCCTCCTACAATGAGCAGTTCTTC
.,TRBJ2-7,.,TRBV6-5,CASSTDTSSREQYF,TGTGCCAGCAGTACAGACACCTCTAGCCGCGAGCAGTACTTC
TRBD1,TRBJ2-7,.,TRBV27,CASSFSRQGAYEQYF,TGTGCCAGCAGTTTCTCCCGACAGGGTGCCTACGAGCAGTACTTC
.,TRBJ1-3,.,TRBV30,CAWSLGGISGNTIYF,TGTGCCTGGAGTTTGGGAGGTATCTCTGGAAACACCATATATTTT
.,TRBJ2-4,.,TRBV29-1,CSVEKLTGLAAKNIQYF,TGCAGCGTTGAGAAGCTAACAGGGCTTGCAGCCAAAAACATTCAGTACTTC
.,TRBJ1-5,.,TRBV28,CASRADQPQHF,TGTGCCAGCAGGGCGGATCAGCCCCAGCATTTT
TRBD2,TRBJ2-1,.,TRBV7-6,CASSLGGTSGMDEQFF,TGTGCCAGCAGCTTAGGGGGGACTAGCGGGATGGATGAGCAGTTCTTC